The 30 T cell receptor beta chains presented below share a single source sample, sequenced in a study of sequential checkpoint blockade in melanoma. Clones were sequenced by immunoSEQ multiplex PCR, and TCRdb holds only the in-frame ones, with some missing. The data contain some 2,400 clones, more than 20% of them singletons. The treatment is: randomized to nivolumab then ipilimumab (arm A) or the reverse (arm B). Specimen: tumor tissue (inferred from file names), collected from a patient given nivolumab and ipilimumab in sequence. The receptors originated from a human donor with melanoma.

This clone was found once. V and J are TRBV15 and TRBJ2-7; the D gene is possibly TRBD2 (5 bases). The CDR3 totals 14 residues. Germline V gene lookup returns CDR1 LNHNV and CDR2 YYDKDF (reference sequence). The V and J ends lost 5 bases and 3 bases respectively, with 14 bases between them. CDR3 bases: TGTGCCACCAGCGGCGAAGAAGCGGTCTACGAGCAGTACTTC. Translation: CATSGEEAVYEQYF.

The chain recombines TRBV29-1 with TRBJ2-1; D remains ambiguous. The CDR3 contains 15 residues. Germline loops: CDR1 SQVTM, CDR2 ANQGSEA. Deletions cut 3 bases from V and 3 bases from J, with 15 bases between. CDR3 amino acids: CSVEGLEVLYNEQFF. The DNA of the CDR3 is TGCAGCGTTGAGGGTCTCGAGGTCCTCTACAATGAGCAGTTCTTC.

This clone was seen only a few times. V is TRBV6-1 and J is TRBJ2-1; tentatively, D is TRBD1 or TRBD2 (5 bases each). Trimming removed 1 base from V and 5 bases from J, with 18 bases in between. Germline V gene lookup returns CDR1 MNHNS and CDR2 SASEGT. The CDR3 length is 17 residues. The CDR3 loop reads CASSEGFLGTGNNEQFF. As DNA, the CDR3 is TGTGCCAGCAGTGAAGGATTCCTTGGGACGGGAAACAATGAGCAGTTCTTC.

This clone rates as medium-sized. This chain joins TRBV11-3 and TRBJ2-3; tentatively, D is TRBD1 (6 bases). The CDR3 is 15 residues long. Trimming took off 3 bases at V and 2 bases at J, with 12 bases between the two ends. Germline CDR1 reads SGHNT; CDR2 reads YENEEA. The CDR3 loop reads CASSLYGQSTDTQYF. The CDR3 DNA sequence: TGTGCCAGCAGCTTGTACGGACAGTCCACAGATACGCAGTATTTT.

Sample share makes this clone medium-sized (0.01 to 0.1%). The V gene is TRBV9, the J gene TRBJ2-7; weak D call: TRBD2 (6 bases). With 9 bases removed from V and 5 bases from J, the gap between germline ends came to 30 bases. CDR3 size: 17 residues. CDR1 SGDLS and CDR2 YYNGEE come from the germline V gene. The CDR3 DNA reads as TGTGCCACCAAAAAAGGGGAGGTAGTTGTGGAAGACGACGAGCAGTACTTC. Residues: CATKKGEVVVEDDEQYF.

The chain carries TRBV5-1 and TRBJ2-1, with D perhaps TRBD2 (6 bases). The CDR3 covers 14 residues. Between the trimmed V and J ends, which lost 3 bases and 5 bases, there was a span of 12 bases. Germline values: CDR1 SGHRS, CDR2 YFSETQ. The CDR3 nucleotides read TGCGCCAGCAGCTGGGCTAGCGTCAACAATGAGCAGTTCTTC. The encoded protein is CASSWASVNNEQFF.

This clone came up a few times. This chain joins TRBV28 and TRBJ2-3, with D hard to call. CDR3 length: 14 residues. V was shortened by 3 bases and J by 0 bases, with 7 bases between the two germline ends. Germline lookup yields CDR1 MDHEN and CDR2 SYDVKM. In DNA form, the CDR3 reads TGTGCCAGCAGTTTGACATATAGCACAGATACGCAGTATTTT. Its translation is CASSLTYSTDTQYF.

This sequence joins TRBV19 and TRBJ2-7; D might be TRBD1 (6 bases). Germline assignment: CDR1 LNHDA and CDR2 SQIVND (reference sequence). The length of the CDR3 is 15 residues. V shed 10 bases and J shed 1 base, with 20 bases lying between them. The CDR3: CATTPTGTLSYEQYF. The DNA for the CDR3 is TGTGCCACTACTCCCACCGGGACACTTTCCTACGAGCAGTACTTC.

The chain recombines TRBV19 with TRBJ1-2; the D is unclear. V was trimmed by 3 bases and J by 0 bases, leaving 11 bases between them. The germline V gene has CDR1 LNHDA and CDR2 SQIVND (reference sequence). The CDR3 consists of 15 residues. CDR3 amino acids: CASSMLQGANYGYTF. CDR3 in DNA: TGTGCCAGTAGTATGCTCCAAGGAGCTAACTATGGCTACACCTTC.

The V call is TRBV4-1, the J call TRBJ2-3; 11 nucleotides match TRBD2. CDR3 length: 16 amino acids. The germline gives CDR1 MGHRA, CDR2 YSYEKL. The V gene end was trimmed by 2 bases and the J gene end by 4 bases; junction bases not matched to a gene: 5. As DNA, the CDR3 is TGCGCCAGCAGCCAACTACTAGCGGGAGTGTCAGATACGCAGTATTTT. It is translated as CASSQLLAGVSDTQYF.

This clone was detected only a few times. This chain links TRBV6-8 with TRBJ2-7, with D perhaps matching TRBD1 (5 bases). Looked up from germline, CDR1 is MNHGY and CDR2 is SAAAGT. This CDR3 spans 16 amino acids. The V end was cut by 2 bases, the J end by 2 bases, with 16 bases between. CDR3 amino acids: CASSYKLGPKAYEQYF. CDR3 sequence (DNA): TGTGCCAGCAGTTACAAGTTGGGGCCGAAAGCCTACGAGCAGTACTTC.

DNA for the CDR3: TGTGCCAGCAGCGTAGTAGGGGGCGGTCTCGCCAATGAGCAGTTCTTC. This encodes CASSVVGGGLANEQFF. The V gene is TRBV9, the J gene TRBJ2-1; 7 bases line up with TRBD1. The CDR3 length is 16 residues. Trimming at V came to 0 bases and at J to 6 bases, leaving 9 bases not matched to a gene. Looked up from germline, CDR1 is SGDLS and CDR2 is YYNGEE.

The chain uses TRBV29-1 and TRBJ1-2; no firm D call. The CDR3 length is 12 residues. V was shortened by 5 bases and J by 3 bases, with 10 bases between the two germline ends. Germline-derived CDR1 and CDR2 are SQVTM and ANQGSEA. In DNA, the CDR3 is TGCAGCGTTCCCGGGCAGCACTATGGCTACACCTTC. This codes for CSVPGQHYGYTF.

The sample holds a few counts of this clone. The chain links TRBV6-8 to TRBJ2-7, with a weak D call TRBD1 (6 bases). The ends were cut back, 2 bases at V and 2 bases at J, with 13 bases in the middle. The germline V gene has CDR1 MNHGY and CDR2 SAAAGT. This CDR3 region has 15 residues. CDR3 bases: TGTGCCAGCAGTTACGTACAGGGTGCGCCCTACGAGCAGTACTTC. It translates to CASSYVQGAPYEQYF.

This clone was detected only once. The rearrangement links TRBV29-1 to TRBJ2-3, with 11 bases fitting TRBD2. Germline values: CDR1 SQVTM, CDR2 ANQGSEA. The ends lost 3 bases at V and 2 bases at J; junction bases unmatched: 7. This CDR3 contains 16 residues. The CDR3 DNA reads TGCAGCGTTGAGGGGGGACTAGCGGAGTACACAGATACGCAGTATTTT. It codes for CSVEGGLAEYTDTQYF.

Judged by abundance, this clone is medium-sized (0.01 to 0.1%). This rearrangement joins TRBV9 to TRBJ1-4; D gene unclear. The germline V gene has CDR1 SGDLS and CDR2 YYNGEE. This CDR3 has 14 amino acids. The germline V and J ends were trimmed by 5 bases and 5 bases, with 13 bases remaining between them. The CDR3 nucleotides read TGTGCCAGCAGTGATTCTGCTAACAATGAAAAACTGTTTTTT. It specifies CASSDSANNEKLFF.

By its share, this clone is medium-sized. The chain links TRBV9 to TRBJ2-5; a weak D match, TRBD1 (6 bases). This CDR3 is built from 15 residues. The V end lost 0 bases, the J end lost 2 bases, and 11 bases lay between the germline ends. Germline V gene data show CDR1 as SGDLS and CDR2 as YYNGEE. The CDR3 here is CASSVDLRGQETQYF. The CDR3 DNA follows: TGTGCCAGCAGCGTAGATCTCAGGGGACAAGAGACCCAGTACTTC.

This clone has just a few counts. The chain employs TRBV9 and TRBJ1-2; weak D call: TRBD1 (5 bases). Trimming removed 6 bases from V and 4 bases from J, with 25 bases in between. Germline CDR1 and CDR2: SGDLS and YYNGEE. The CDR3 is 17 residues long. The CDR3 region is CASNNYVRGGRPYGYTF. CDR3 DNA sequence: TGTGCCAGCAACAACTACGTAAGGGGAGGGCGACCCTATGGCTACACCTTC.

This clone has a handful of counts. The rearrangement links TRBV6-8 to TRBJ1-1; possibly TRBD1 for D (5 bases). V lost 0 bases, J lost 4 bases, and 15 bases lay in between. Germline CDR1 is MNHGY and CDR2 is SAAAGT. The CDR3 runs to 16 residues. The CDR3 sequence: CASSYSPGALSTEAFF. The CDR3 bases are TGTGCCAGCAGTTACTCGCCCGGGGCTTTGAGCACTGAAGCTTTCTTT.

This chain uses TRBV6-8 with TRBJ1-5, with D tentatively TRBD1 (6 bases). The CDR3 runs 13 residues. V was trimmed by 8 bases and J by 4 bases, leaving 12 bases between them. CDR1 is MNHGY, CDR2 SAAAGT, per germline. The CDR3 nucleotides read TGTGCCAGCGTCAGGACAGCTAATCAGCCCCAGCATTTT. It specifies CASVRTANQPQHF.

This clone was seen a handful of times. The CDR3 protein is CASSPTGTGSEKLFF. The CDR3 DNA is TGTGCCAGCAGCCCTACCGGGACAGGGAGTGAAAAACTGTTTTTT. The rearrangement uses TRBV9 and TRBJ1-4; TRBD1 aligns across 9 bases. J lost 7 bases, V lost 4 bases, and 8 bases had no gene match. This CDR3 region has 15 residues. The V gene's germline CDR1 is SGDLS and CDR2 YYNGEE.

V is TRBV5-1 and J is TRBJ2-7, with TRBD1 as a possible D gene (5 bases). This CDR3 is built from 16 residues. Germline V lookup: CDR1 SGHRS, CDR2 YFSETQ. V lost 4 bases and J 6 bases, leaving 23 bases between the germline ends. The CDR3 loop reads CASSLPVGQVRGEQYF. CDR3 DNA: TGCGCCAGCAGCCTCCCTGTGGGGCAGGTCCGAGGCGAGCAGTACTTC.

This clone counts as medium-sized. The rearrangement joins TRBV11-3 to TRBJ2-1, with D perhaps matching TRBD1 or TRBD2 (5 bases each). There are 16 residues in the CDR3. Per germline, CDR1 SGHNT and CDR2 YENEEA. Trimming pared 3 bases from V and 1 base from J, leaving 13 bases between. As DNA, the CDR3 is TGTGCCAGCAGCTTCAACCCGGGGCAATCCTACAATGAGCAGTTCTTC. It is translated as CASSFNPGQSYNEQFF.

This rearrangement joins TRBV19 to TRBJ1-2; 8 bases fit TRBD1. V shed 5 bases, J shed 8 bases, and the junction held 7 bases outside the gene matches. The length of the CDR3 is 13 residues. Germline CDR1 and CDR2: LNHDA and SQIVND (reference sequence). The DNA of the CDR3 is TGTGCCAGTAGTCCGGACAGGGTACGGGGCTACACCTTC. Translation gives CASSPDRVRGYTF.

This chain joins TRBV5-1 and TRBJ1-1; D is undetermined. Trimming pared 0 bases from V and 1 base from J, leaving 10 bases between. This CDR3 contains 15 residues. Germline values: CDR1 SGHRS, CDR2 YFSETQ. The CDR3 here is CASSLAVHPNTEAFF. The CDR3 DNA reads as TGCGCCAGCAGCTTGGCCGTACACCCGAACACTGAAGCTTTCTTT.

The table lists this clone with a few counts. CDR3 sequence (DNA): TGTGCCAGCAGTTACTACAGGGGTCAGCCCCAGCATTTT. Protein product: CASSYYRGQPQHF. The rearrangement uses TRBV6-8 and TRBJ1-5; 7 bases align to TRBD1. J lost 6 bases, V lost 1 base, and 0 bases had no gene match. CDR3 size: 13 residues. Germline CDR1 reads MNHGY; CDR2 reads SAAAGT.

The chain couples TRBV14 to TRBJ2-3, with 8 bases identical to TRBD1. V shed 4 bases and J 12 bases; nucleotides not matched to a gene: 6. The CDR3 sequence is 12 residues long. CDR1 and CDR2 from the germline V gene are SGHDN and FVKESK. The CDR3 DNA follows: TGTGCCAGCAGCCCGCGACAGGGGCGACAGTATTTT. Protein product: CASSPRQGRQYF.

This chain links TRBV18 with TRBJ1-4, with D uncertain. The CDR3 is 15 amino acids. Germline-derived CDR1 and CDR2 are KGHSH and LQKENI. The germline V and J ends were trimmed by 2 bases and 3 bases, with 10 bases remaining between them. The CDR3 nucleotides are TGTGCCAGCTCACCAATCGACCTATCTAATGAAAAACTGTTTTTT. This sequence encodes CASSPIDLSNEKLFF. The variable domain in full, completed from reference TRBV18 and TRBJ1-4, reads NAGVMQNPRHLVRRRGQEARLRCSPMKGHSHVYWYRQLPEEGLKFMVYLQKENIIDESGMPKERFSAEFPKEGPSILRIQQVVRGDSAAYFCASSPIDLSNEKLFFGSGTQLSVL.

This clone appeared a few times. This chain links TRBV6-8 with TRBJ2-7, with no clear D. Germline V lookup: CDR1 MNHGY, CDR2 SAAAGT. V was shortened by 6 bases and J by 6 bases, with 18 bases between the two germline ends. This CDR3 is built from 14 residues. CDR3 amino acids: CASSLMDSMGEQYF. CDR3 DNA: TGTGCCAGCAGCCTGATGGATTCGATGGGCGAGCAGTACTTC.

This sequence joins TRBV19 and TRBJ1-1; TRBD1 is a possible D gene (6 bases). Germline lookup yields CDR1 LNHDA and CDR2 SQIVND (reference sequence). The V gene lost 6 bases and the J gene lost 2 bases, with 10 bases spanning the gap. The CDR3 covers 13 residues. CDR3 region: CASRDRKNTEAFF. CDR3 DNA sequence: TGTGCCAGTAGGGACAGAAAAAACACTGAAGCTTTCTTT.